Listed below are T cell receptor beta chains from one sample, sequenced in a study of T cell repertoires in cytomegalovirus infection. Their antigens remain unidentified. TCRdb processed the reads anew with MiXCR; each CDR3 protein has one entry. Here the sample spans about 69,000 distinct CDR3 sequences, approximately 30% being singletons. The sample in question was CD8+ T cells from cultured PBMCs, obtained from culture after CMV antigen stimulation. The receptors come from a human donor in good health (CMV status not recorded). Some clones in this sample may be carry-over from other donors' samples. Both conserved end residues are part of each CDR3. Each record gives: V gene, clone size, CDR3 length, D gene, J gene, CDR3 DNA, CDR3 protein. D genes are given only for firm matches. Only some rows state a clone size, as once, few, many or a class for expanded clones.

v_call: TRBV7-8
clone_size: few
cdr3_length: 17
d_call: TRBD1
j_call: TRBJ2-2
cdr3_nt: TGTGCCAGCAGCGTCGCGGGGACAGGGCGGTTAGAGGGGGAGCTGTTTTTT
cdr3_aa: CASSVAGTGRLEGELFF

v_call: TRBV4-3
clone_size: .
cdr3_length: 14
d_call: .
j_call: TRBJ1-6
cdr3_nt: TGCGCCAGCAGCGAAGTGACAGATAATTCACCCCTCCACTTT
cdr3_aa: CASSEVTDNSPLHF

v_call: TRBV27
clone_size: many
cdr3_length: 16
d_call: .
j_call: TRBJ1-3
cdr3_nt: TGTGCCAGCAGTTTAAGAAAGGAAACTACTGGAAACACCATATATTTT
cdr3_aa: CASSLRKETTGNTIYF

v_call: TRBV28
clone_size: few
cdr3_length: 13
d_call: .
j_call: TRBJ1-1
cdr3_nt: TGTGCCAGCAGTTTATCGGGCAGGGATGAAGCTTTCTTT
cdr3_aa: CASSLSGRDEAFF

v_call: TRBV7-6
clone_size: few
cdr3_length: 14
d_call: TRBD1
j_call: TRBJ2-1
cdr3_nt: TGTGCCAGCAGCTTAAGACAGGGACGTAATGAGCAGTTCTTC
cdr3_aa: CASSLRQGRNEQFF

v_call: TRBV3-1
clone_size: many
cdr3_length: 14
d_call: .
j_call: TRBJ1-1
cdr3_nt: TGTGCCAGCAGCCAAGATGATGGGAAGGTTGGGGCTTTCTTT
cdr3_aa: CASSQDDGKVGAFF

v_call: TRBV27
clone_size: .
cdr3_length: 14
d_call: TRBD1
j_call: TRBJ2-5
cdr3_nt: TGTGCCAGCAGCTCGACAGGGACCCCCAAGACCCAGTACTTC
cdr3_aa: CASSSTGTPKTQYF

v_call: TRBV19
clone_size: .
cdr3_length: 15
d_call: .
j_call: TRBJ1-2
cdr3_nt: TGTGCCAGTATGAATCGCGGAATGGGGAACTATGGCTACACCTTC
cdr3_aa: CASMNRGMGNYGYTF

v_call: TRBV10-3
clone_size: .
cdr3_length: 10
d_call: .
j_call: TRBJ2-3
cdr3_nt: TGTGCCATTGGTGGAGATACGCAGTATTTT
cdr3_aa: CAIGGDTQYF

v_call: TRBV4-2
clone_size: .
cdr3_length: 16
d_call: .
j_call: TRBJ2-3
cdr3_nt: TGTGCCAGCAGCCAAGAGAAAGGTGGGGCGTCGGATACGCAGTATTTT
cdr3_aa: CASSQEKGGASDTQYF

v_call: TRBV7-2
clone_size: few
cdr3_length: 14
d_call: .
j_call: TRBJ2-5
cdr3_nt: TGTGCCAGCAGCGAAAGTGGGGGGCGAGAGACCCAGTACTTC
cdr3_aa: CASSESGGRETQYF

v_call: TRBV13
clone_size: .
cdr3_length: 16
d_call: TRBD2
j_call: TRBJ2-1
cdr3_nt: TGTGCCAGCAGCCCAAGGACTAGCGGGAGCAATGGTGAGCAGTTCTTC
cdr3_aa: CASSPRTSGSNGEQFF

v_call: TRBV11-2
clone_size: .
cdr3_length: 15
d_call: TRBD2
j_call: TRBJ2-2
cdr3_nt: TGTGCCAGCAGCCATTCGGGACTAGCCACCGGGGAGCTGTTTTTT
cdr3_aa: CASSHSGLATGELFF

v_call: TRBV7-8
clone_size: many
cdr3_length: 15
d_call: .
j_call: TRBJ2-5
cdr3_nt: TGTGCCAGCAGCCGACGGGACGGACCCAAAGAGACCCAGTACTTC
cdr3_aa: CASSRRDGPKETQYF

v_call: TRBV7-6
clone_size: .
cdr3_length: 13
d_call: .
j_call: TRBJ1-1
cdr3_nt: TGTGCCAGCAATGATGGGTCCAACACTGAAGCTTTCTTT
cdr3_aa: CASNDGSNTEAFF

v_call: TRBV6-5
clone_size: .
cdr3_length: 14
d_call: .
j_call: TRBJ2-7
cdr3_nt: TGTGCCAGCAGTTACACCGGGACATCCTACGAGCAGTACTTC
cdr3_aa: CASSYTGTSYEQYF

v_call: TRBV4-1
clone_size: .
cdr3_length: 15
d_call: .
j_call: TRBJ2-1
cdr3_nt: TGCGCCAGCAGCCAAGAGGTCACACCCTACAATGAGCAGTTCTTC
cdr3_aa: CASSQEVTPYNEQFF

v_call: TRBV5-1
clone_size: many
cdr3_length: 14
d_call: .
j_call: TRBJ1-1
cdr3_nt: TGCGCCAGCAGCCTCGACGGAATAAACACTGAAGCTTTCTTT
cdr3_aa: CASSLDGINTEAFF

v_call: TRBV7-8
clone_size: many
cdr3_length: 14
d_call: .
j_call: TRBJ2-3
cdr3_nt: TGTGCCAGCAGCTTATATGGCTCCACAGATACGCAGTATTTT
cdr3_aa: CASSLYGSTDTQYF

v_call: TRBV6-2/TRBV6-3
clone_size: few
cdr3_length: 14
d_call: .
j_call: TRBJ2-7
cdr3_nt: TGTGCCAGCATGGGCGAGTCGAGCTCCTACGAGCAGTACTTC
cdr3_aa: CASMGESSSYEQYF

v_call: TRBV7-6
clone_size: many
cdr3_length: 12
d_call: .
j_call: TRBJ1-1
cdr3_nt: TGTGCCAGCAGCTTCGGGGGCGTTGAAGCTTTCTTT
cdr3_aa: CASSFGGVEAFF

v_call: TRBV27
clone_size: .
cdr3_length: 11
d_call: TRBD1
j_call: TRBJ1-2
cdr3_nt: TGTGCCAGCAGACAGGGGTATGGCTACACCTTC
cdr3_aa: CASRQGYGYTF

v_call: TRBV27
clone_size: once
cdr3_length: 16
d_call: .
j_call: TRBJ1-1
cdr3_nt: TGTGCCAGCAGTTATACCTTAACAGGGAACGACCTTGAAGCTTTCTTT
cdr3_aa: CASSYTLTGNDLEAFF

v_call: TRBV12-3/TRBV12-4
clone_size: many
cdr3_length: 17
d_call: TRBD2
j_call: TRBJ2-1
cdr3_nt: TGTGCCAGCAGTACTTACTCTAGCGGGGGGTGGTACAATGAGCAGTTCTTC
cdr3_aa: CASSTYSSGGWYNEQFF

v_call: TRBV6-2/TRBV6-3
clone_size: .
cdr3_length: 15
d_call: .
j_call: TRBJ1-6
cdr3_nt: TGTGCCAGCAGTTACCGCAGGTGGGATAATTCACCCCTCCACTTT
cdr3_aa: CASSYRRWDNSPLHF

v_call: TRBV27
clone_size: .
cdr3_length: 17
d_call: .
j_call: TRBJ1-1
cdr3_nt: TGTGCCAGCAGTTTATCGAGGTGGGGGCAAGGCAGCACTGAAGCTTTCTTT
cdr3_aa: CASSLSRWGQGSTEAFF

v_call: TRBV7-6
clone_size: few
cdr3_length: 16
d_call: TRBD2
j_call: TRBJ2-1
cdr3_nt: TGTGCCAGCAGCCCGACTAGCGGGAGGCCTCCGGGGGAGCAGTTCTTC
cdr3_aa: CASSPTSGRPPGEQFF

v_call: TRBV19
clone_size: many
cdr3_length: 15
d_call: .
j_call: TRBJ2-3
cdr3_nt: TGTGCCAGTAGTCCTCGTGGAGGTAGCACAGATACGCAGTATTTT
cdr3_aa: CASSPRGGSTDTQYF

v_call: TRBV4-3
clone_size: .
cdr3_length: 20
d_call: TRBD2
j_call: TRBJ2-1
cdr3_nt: TGCGCCAGCAGCCAAGATGTGGCCGGCGGGGGGGGGAGCTCCTACAATGAGCAGTTCTTC
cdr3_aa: CASSQDVAGGGGSSYNEQFF

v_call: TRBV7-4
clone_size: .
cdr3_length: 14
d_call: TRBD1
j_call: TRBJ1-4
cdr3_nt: TGTGCCAGCAGCCCCTCAGGGACAGATGAAAAACTGTTTTTT
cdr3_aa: CASSPSGTDEKLFF

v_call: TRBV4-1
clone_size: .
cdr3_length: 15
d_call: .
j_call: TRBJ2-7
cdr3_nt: TGCGCCAGCAGCCAAGGGCACACGAGCTCCTACGAGCAGTACTTC
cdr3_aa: CASSQGHTSSYEQYF

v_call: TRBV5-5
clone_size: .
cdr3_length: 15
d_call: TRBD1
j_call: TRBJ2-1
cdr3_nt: TGTGCCAGCAGCTTACCGGGACAGGGGTTCGATGAGCAGTTCTTC
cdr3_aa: CASSLPGQGFDEQFF

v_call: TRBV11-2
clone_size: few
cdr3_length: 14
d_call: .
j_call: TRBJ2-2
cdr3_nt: TGTGCCAGCAGCCTCCGGCGGAACACCGGGGAGCTGTTTTTT
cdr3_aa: CASSLRRNTGELFF

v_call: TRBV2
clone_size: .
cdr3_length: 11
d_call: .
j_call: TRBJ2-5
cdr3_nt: TGTGCCAGCAGAGGGTTGGAGACCCAGTACTTC
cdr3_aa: CASRGLETQYF

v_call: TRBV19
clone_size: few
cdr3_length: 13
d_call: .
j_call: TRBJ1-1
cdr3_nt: TGTGCCAGTAGTATAGGCGGGACAACTGAAGCTTTCTTT
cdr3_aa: CASSIGGTTEAFF

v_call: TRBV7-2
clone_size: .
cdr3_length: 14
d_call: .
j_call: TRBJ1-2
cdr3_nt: TGTCCCAGCATCGTCCCAGGGCAGCTCTATGGCTACACCTTC
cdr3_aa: CPSIVPGQLYGYTF

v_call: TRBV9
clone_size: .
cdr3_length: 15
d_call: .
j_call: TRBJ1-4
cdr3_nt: TGTGCCAGCAGCGTAGCGGCAGTAGATAATGAAAAACTGTTTTTT
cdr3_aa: CASSVAAVDNEKLFF

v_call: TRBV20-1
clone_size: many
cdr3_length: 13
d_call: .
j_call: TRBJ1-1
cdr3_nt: TGCAGTGCTCCGGACAGAAAGAACACTGAAGCTTTCTTT
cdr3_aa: CSAPDRKNTEAFF

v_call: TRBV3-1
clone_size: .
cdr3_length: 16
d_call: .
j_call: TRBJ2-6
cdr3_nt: TGTGCCAGCAGCCAAGATGTTGGGGGGAAGTCCAACGTCCTGACTTTC
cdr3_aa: CASSQDVGGKSNVLTF

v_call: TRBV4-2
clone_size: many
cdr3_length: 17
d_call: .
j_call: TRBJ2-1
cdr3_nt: TGTGCCAGCAGCCAAGACCACCGGGACCCACAACCATATGAGCAGTTCTTC
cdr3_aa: CASSQDHRDPQPYEQFF

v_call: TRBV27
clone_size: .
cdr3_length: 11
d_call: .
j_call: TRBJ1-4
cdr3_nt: TGTGCCAGCATGGAAAATGAAAAACTGTTTTTT
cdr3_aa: CASMENEKLFF

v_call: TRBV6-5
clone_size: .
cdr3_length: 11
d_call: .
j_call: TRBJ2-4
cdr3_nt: TGTGCCAGCAGACACCTGGACATTCAGTACTTC
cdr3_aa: CASRHLDIQYF

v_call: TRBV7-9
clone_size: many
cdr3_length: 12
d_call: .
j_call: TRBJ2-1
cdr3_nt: TGTGCCAGCAGCTCGTCGGCGAATGAGCAGTTCTTC
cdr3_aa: CASSSSANEQFF

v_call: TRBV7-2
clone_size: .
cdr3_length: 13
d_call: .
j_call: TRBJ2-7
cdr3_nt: TGTGCCAGCAGCCGGGCCCCTGTCGACGAGCAGTACTTC
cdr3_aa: CASSRAPVDEQYF

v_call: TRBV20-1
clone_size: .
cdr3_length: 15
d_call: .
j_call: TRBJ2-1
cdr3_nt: TGCAGTGCTAGAGGAGGATCTAGTTTCCAAGATGAGCAGTTCTTC
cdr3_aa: CSARGGSSFQDEQFF

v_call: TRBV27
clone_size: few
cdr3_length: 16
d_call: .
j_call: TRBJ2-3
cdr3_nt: TGTGCCAGCAGTTGGACCTGGTCCCCCCGCACAGATACGCAGTATTTT
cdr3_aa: CASSWTWSPRTDTQYF

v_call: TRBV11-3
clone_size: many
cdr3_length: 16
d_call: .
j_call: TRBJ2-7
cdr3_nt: TGTGCCAGCAGCTTAGATCGGCGACAGATACTCTACGAGCAGTACTTC
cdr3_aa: CASSLDRRQILYEQYF

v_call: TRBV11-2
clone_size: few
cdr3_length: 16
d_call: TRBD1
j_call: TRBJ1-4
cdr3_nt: TGTGCCAGCAGCTTAGAGGGACAGGGGTCTAATGAAAAACTGTTTTTT
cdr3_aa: CASSLEGQGSNEKLFF

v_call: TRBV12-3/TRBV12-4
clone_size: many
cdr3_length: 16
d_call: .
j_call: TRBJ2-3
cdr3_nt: TGTGCCAGCAGTTTCCCAGGGATCCCTAACACAGATACGCAGTATTTT
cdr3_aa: CASSFPGIPNTDTQYF

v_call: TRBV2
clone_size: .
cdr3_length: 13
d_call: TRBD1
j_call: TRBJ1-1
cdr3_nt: TGTGCCACGCAGGGGGCCGTGAACACTGAAGCTTTCTTT
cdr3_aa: CATQGAVNTEAFF

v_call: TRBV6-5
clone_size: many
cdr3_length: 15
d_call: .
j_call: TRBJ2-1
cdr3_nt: TGTGCCAGCAGTTACGATAGCAGTTCCTACAATGAGCAGTTCTTC
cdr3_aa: CASSYDSSSYNEQFF

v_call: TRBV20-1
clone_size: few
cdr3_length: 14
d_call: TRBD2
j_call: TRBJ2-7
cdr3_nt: TGCAGTGCTCCCGGACTAGCGGGGGAGTACGAGCAGTACTTC
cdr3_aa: CSAPGLAGEYEQYF

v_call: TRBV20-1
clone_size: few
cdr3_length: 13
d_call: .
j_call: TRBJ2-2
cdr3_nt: TGCAGTGCTAGAGCCCTTTCCTCCGGGGAGCTGTTTTTT
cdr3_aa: CSARALSSGELFF

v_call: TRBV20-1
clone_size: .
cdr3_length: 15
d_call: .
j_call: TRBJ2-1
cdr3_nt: TGCAGTGCTAGTGAGCCGGGGGCCGACCTAAATGAGCAGTTCTTC
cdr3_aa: CSASEPGADLNEQFF

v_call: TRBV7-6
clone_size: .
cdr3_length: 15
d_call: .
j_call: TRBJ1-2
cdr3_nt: TGTGCCAGCAGCTTAGGGGGGATACCTCACTATGGCTACACCTTC
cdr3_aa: CASSLGGIPHYGYTF

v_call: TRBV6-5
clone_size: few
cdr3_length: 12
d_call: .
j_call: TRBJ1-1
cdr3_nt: TGTGCCAGCAGGGGGTGGGGGACTGAAGCTTTCTTT
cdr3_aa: CASRGWGTEAFF